What follows are 27 T cell receptor beta chains derived from one specimen sequenced in a study of blood T cell repertoires in COVID-19. The protocol was immunoSEQ multiplex PCR, while the TCRdb copy is restricted to in-frame clones and leaves out a portion. The sample has fewer than 400,000 clones, 80% to 90% seen once. Sequenced: PBMCs or T cells enriched from blood (not recorded which). The receptors originated from a woman aged 18-29 years who had recovered from COVID-19.

The chain is built from TRBV19 and TRBJ1-5, with D possibly matching TRBD1 (6 bases). Trimming stripped 2 bases from V and 6 bases from J, with 11 bases between. The germline CDR1 and CDR2 sequences are LNHDA and SQIVND (reference sequence). The CDR3 consists of 14 residues. The CDR3 coding sequence is TGTGCCAGTAGTATAATGGGGGCAGGTCAGCCCCAGCATTTT. Protein sequence: CASSIMGAGQPQHF.

The CDR3 loop is CASSYRQFLSYEQYF. Written as DNA, the CDR3 is TGTGCCAGCAGCTATAGACAGTTCCTCTCCTACGAGCAGTACTTC. The rearrangement uses TRBV7-2 and TRBJ2-7; tentatively, D is TRBD1 (5 bases). This CDR3 comprises 15 residues. Trimming pared 4 bases from V and 0 bases from J, leaving 13 bases between. Per the germline V gene, CDR1 is SGHTA and CDR2 is FQGNSA.

The chain links TRBV10-3 to TRBJ1-2, with no clear D. CDR1 and CDR2 from the germline V gene are ENHRY and SYGVKD. CDR3 length: 14 amino acids. Trimming pared 2 bases from V and 7 bases from J, leaving 14 bases between. The DNA of the CDR3 is TGTGCCATCAGTGAGCGAGGATTACCCTCTGGCTACACCTTC. Protein sequence: CAISERGLPSGYTF.

The chain has TRBV5-1 and TRBJ1-4; possible D gene TRBD1, 6 bases. This CDR3 has 13 amino acids. The ends were cut back, 4 bases at V and 7 bases at J, with 11 bases in the middle. CDR1 and CDR2 (germline): SGHRS, YFSETQ. The CDR3: CASSPQGPEKLFF. CDR3 bases: TGCGCCAGCAGCCCACAGGGTCCTGAAAAACTGTTTTTT.

V is TRBV5-6 and J is TRBJ2-5, with a weak D call TRBD2 (5 bases). Germline CDR1 reads SGHDT; CDR2 reads YYEEEE. The CDR3 has 16 residues. With 1 base removed from V and 7 bases from J, the gap between germline ends came to 20 bases. Here the CDR3 DNA reads TGTGCCAGCAGCTTGTCTAAGGACTTGTACCTGGGGACCCAGTACTTC. Encoded protein: CASSLSKDLYLGTQYF.

The chain carries TRBV5-1 and TRBJ1-6; possible D gene TRBD1, 5 bases. The CDR3 covers 16 residues. With 2 bases removed from V and 10 bases from J, the gap between germline ends came to 19 bases. The germline gives CDR1 SGHRS, CDR2 YFSETQ. The CDR3 sequence: CASSFGGEPTESPLHF. As DNA, the CDR3 is TGCGCCAGCAGCTTTGGGGGGGAGCCGACCGAATCACCCCTCCACTTT.

The J gene is TRBJ1-5, the V gene TRBV11-2; D is unclear. The CDR3 sequence is 13 residues long. Trimming took off 1 base at V and 3 bases at J, with 4 bases between the two ends. Per the germline V gene, CDR1 is SGHAT and CDR2 is FQNNGV. The CDR3 DNA is TGTGCCAGCAGCTTAGCTAACAATCAGCCCCAGCATTTT. Protein product: CASSLANNQPQHF.

The chain joins TRBV18 to TRBJ2-5; D is possibly TRBD1 (5 bases). Germline V gene lookup returns CDR1 KGHSH and CDR2 LQKENI. V lost 8 bases to trimming and J lost 4 bases, with 17 bases between them. The CDR3 extends over 14 amino acids. The CDR3 nucleotides read TGTGCCAGCACAGGACGTTTTTTAGTAGAGACCCAGTACTTC. This codes for CASTGRFLVETQYF.

The V gene is TRBV7-3, the J gene TRBJ2-1; 11 nucleotides align to TRBD2. CDR3 size: 17 residues. Germline CDR1 and CDR2: SGHTA and FQGTGA. J gave up 4 bases and V 1 base, and 6 bases lay outside the gene matches. The CDR3 region is CASSLKPGLAVYNEQFF. CDR3 coding DNA: TGTGCCAGCAGCTTAAAACCGGGACTAGCGGTTTACAATGAGCAGTTCTTC.

The rearrangement links TRBV29-1 to TRBJ2-1; a possible D gene is TRBD2 (7 bases). In germline, CDR1 is SQVTM, CDR2 ANQGSEA. This CDR3 contains 16 residues. Trimming left V 0 bases short and J 0 bases short, with 12 bases between. The CDR3 here is CSVEEGGGNSYNEQFF. The CDR3 bases are TGCAGCGTTGAAGAAGGGGGAGGGAACTCCTACAATGAGCAGTTCTTC.

This clone was seen once. This specimen includes other DNA sequences encoding the same CDR3. The gene calls are TRBV28 and TRBJ2-1, with no clear D. Germline loops: CDR1 MDHEN, CDR2 SYDVKM. Trimming removed 4 bases from V and 2 bases from J, with 3 bases in between. The CDR3 spans 12 residues. The CDR3 reads CASSSTYNEQFF. The CDR3 DNA sequence: TGTGCCAGCAGTTCTACCTACAATGAGCAGTTCTTC.

The V gene is TRBV10-3, the J gene TRBJ2-5; maybe TRBD1 (5 bases). In germline, CDR1 is ENHRY, CDR2 SYGVKD. The CDR3 is 13 residues long. The DNA of the CDR3 is TGTGCAGGGGCCCCGGCCCCCGAAGAGACCCAGTACTTC. This sequence encodes CAGAPAPEETQYF.

The chain is built from TRBV5-1 and TRBJ2-3; D gene unclear. The CDR3 is 12 residues long. Germline assignment: CDR1 SGHRS and CDR2 YFSETQ. Trimming removed 0 bases from V and 7 bases from J, with 6 bases in between. This chain's CDR3 is CASSLESNTQYF. The DNA of the CDR3 is TGCGCCAGCAGCTTGGAGAGTAATACGCAGTATTTT.

This clone has more than one count but fewer than ten. The chain has TRBV7-9 and TRBJ1-5; TRBD1 agrees at 9 bases. This CDR3 is built from 14 residues. The V gene end was trimmed by 4 bases and the J gene end by 9 bases; junction bases not matched to a gene: 7. CDR1 and CDR2 from the germline V gene are SEHNR and FQNEAQ (reference sequence). The chain's CDR3 is CASSSGQGLTPQHF. The CDR3 DNA reads as TGTGCCAGCAGCTCAGGACAGGGGCTAACGCCCCAGCATTTT. The variable domain in full, completed from reference TRBV7-9 and TRBJ1-5, reads DTGVSQNPRHKITKRGQNVTFRCDPISEHNRLYWYRQTLGQGPEFLTYFQNEAQLEKSRLLSDRFSAERPKGSFSTLEIQRTEQGDSAMYLCASSSGQGLTPQHFGDGTRLSIL.

The gene calls are TRBV12-3 or TRBV12-4 and TRBJ2-5; D may be TRBD2 (6 bases). V was trimmed by 6 bases and J by 8 bases, leaving 13 bases between them. This CDR3 has 12 residues. The CDR3 region has the DNA TGTGCCAGCAGGAACTTGGCGGGAACCCAGTACTTC. As protein: CASRNLAGTQYF.

This sequence joins TRBV13 and TRBJ1-1, with a tentative D call TRBD1 (5 bases). The V end lost 4 bases, the J end lost 2 bases, and 14 bases lay between the germline ends. CDR1 and CDR2 from the germline V gene are PRHDT and FYEKMQ (reference sequence). The CDR3 contains 15 residues. The CDR3 DNA is TGTGCCAGCAGCTCTCAGGGAAGGGGAAACACTGAAGCTTTCTTT. This sequence encodes CASSSQGRGNTEAFF.

This chain joins TRBV13 and TRBJ2-6, with a weak D call TRBD1 (5 bases). The germline CDR1 and CDR2 sequences are PRHDT and FYEKMQ (reference sequence). The CDR3 consists of 15 residues. The V end was cut by 5 bases, the J end by 4 bases, with 12 bases between. The CDR3 loop is CASSPGSPGANVLTF. The CDR3 nucleotides are TGTGCCAGCAGCCCAGGGTCGCCCGGGGCCAACGTCCTGACTTTC. The variable domain in full, with the rest retrieved from reference TRBV13 and TRBJ2-6, is AAGVIQSPRHLIKEKRETATLKCYPIPRHDTVYWYQQGPGQDPQFLISFYEKMQSDKGSIPDRFSAQQFSDYHSELNMSSLELGDSALYFCASSPGSPGANVLTFGAGSRLTVL.

The J gene is TRBJ2-1, the V gene TRBV28; the match to TRBD2 covers 15 bases. Trimming at V came to 7 bases and at J to 3 bases, leaving 13 bases not matched to a gene. The germline V gene has CDR1 MDHEN and CDR2 SYDVKM. CDR3 length equals 19 residues. CDR3 loop: CASKLGGLAGGPGYNEQFF. CDR3 coding DNA: TGTGCCAGCAAACTTGGTGGACTAGCGGGAGGGCCTGGCTACAATGAGCAGTTCTTC.

CDR3 bases: TGTGCCAGCAGTTTAATGGGGGCGAATCAGCCCCAGCATTTT. Protein sequence: CASSLMGANQPQHF. V gene TRBV27 combines with J gene TRBJ1-5; possible D gene TRBD1, 6 bases. V was pared by 2 bases and J by 4 bases, with 9 bases between. Per germline, CDR1 MNHEY and CDR2 SMNVEV (reference sequence). The CDR3 has 14 amino acids.

The sample holds one count of this clone. The sample holds other DNA sequences that translate to the same CDR3. The chain's CDR3 is CASSRQGYGYTF. The CDR3 nucleotides read TGTGCCAGCAGTAGACAGGGGTATGGCTACACCTTC. The V call is TRBV28, the J call TRBJ1-2; 8 bases agree with TRBD1. The CDR3 has 12 residues. Trimming took 5 bases from V and 5 from J; bases not matched to a gene: 1. Germline-derived CDR1 and CDR2 are MDHEN and SYDVKM.

The rearrangement links TRBV27 to TRBJ1-1; D remains ambiguous. This CDR3 spans 14 amino acids. Germline V gives CDR1 MNHEY, CDR2 SMNVEV (reference sequence). Trimming cost V 2 bases and J 1 base, with 8 bases left between them. The CDR3 here is CASSLGRENTEAFF. The CDR3 DNA reads TGTGCCAGCAGTTTAGGACGGGAGAACACTGAAGCTTTCTTT.

The sample holds one count of this clone. The chain couples TRBV30 to TRBJ1-1; 8 positions match TRBD1. Germline-derived CDR1 and CDR2 are GTSNPN and SVGIG (reference sequence). The ends lost 0 bases at V and 13 bases at J; junction bases unmatched: 10. There are 13 residues in the CDR3. The DNA for the CDR3 is TGTGCCTGGAGTGTACGTGGCAGGGGGCTTGGTTTCTTT. Amino acids: CAWSVRGRGLGFF.

CDR3: CASSMGGNTEAFF. The DNA for the CDR3 is TGTGCCAGCAGCATGGGGGGGAACACTGAAGCTTTCTTT. The gene calls are TRBV7-2 and TRBJ1-1; D is possibly TRBD1 (5 bases). From germline, CDR1 is SGHTA and CDR2 FQGNSA. Trimming shortened V by 5 bases and J by 1 base, and 8 bases separated the two germline ends. This CDR3 has 13 residues.

The genes are TRBV5-1 and TRBJ2-5; TRBD2 matches 8 bases. The germline gives CDR1 SGHRS, CDR2 YFSETQ. The CDR3 consists of 15 residues. Losses at the gene ends were 2 bases for V and 2 bases for J; bases not matched to a gene: 5. The DNA for the CDR3 is TGCGCCAGCAGCTTCGCCGGGACTAGACAAGAGACCCAGTACTTC. Amino acids: CASSFAGTRQETQYF.

V is TRBV19 and J is TRBJ2-1; D remains unclear. The CDR3 runs to 13 residues. Germline CDR1 reads LNHDA; CDR2 reads SQIVND (reference sequence). V was cut by 4 bases and J by 5 bases, with 9 bases left in between. This CDR3 reads CASSRTVDNEQFF. CDR3 coding DNA: TGTGCCAGTAGTAGAACAGTTGACAATGAGCAGTTCTTC.

The V and J genes are TRBV7-2 and TRBJ1-4, with a tentative D call TRBD1 (6 bases). CDR1 and CDR2 (germline): SGHTA, FQGNSA. This CDR3 has 15 residues. Deletions cut 5 bases from V and 8 bases from J, with 18 bases between. CDR3 sequence reads: CASSTTGTMSEKLFF. The CDR3 region has the DNA TGTGCCAGCAGCACGACCGGGACAATGAGCGAAAAACTGTTTTTT. Full variable domain (outside the CDR3, taken from reference TRBV7-2 and TRBJ1-4): GAGVSQSPSNKVTEKGKDVELRCDPISGHTALYWYRQSLGQGLEFLIYFQGNSAPDKSGLPSDRFSAERTGGSVSTLTIQRTQQEDSAVYLCASSTTGTMSEKLFFGSGTQLSVL.

The chain employs TRBV28 and TRBJ1-1; D might be TRBD1 (5 bases). Germline lookup yields CDR1 MDHEN and CDR2 SYDVKM. The V and J ends lost 3 bases and 4 bases respectively, with 15 bases between them. The CDR3 sequence is 15 residues long. CDR3 region: CASSLAGRVSTEAFF. CDR3 nucleotides: TGTGCCAGCAGTTTGGCAGGGCGAGTGAGCACTGAAGCTTTCTTT.